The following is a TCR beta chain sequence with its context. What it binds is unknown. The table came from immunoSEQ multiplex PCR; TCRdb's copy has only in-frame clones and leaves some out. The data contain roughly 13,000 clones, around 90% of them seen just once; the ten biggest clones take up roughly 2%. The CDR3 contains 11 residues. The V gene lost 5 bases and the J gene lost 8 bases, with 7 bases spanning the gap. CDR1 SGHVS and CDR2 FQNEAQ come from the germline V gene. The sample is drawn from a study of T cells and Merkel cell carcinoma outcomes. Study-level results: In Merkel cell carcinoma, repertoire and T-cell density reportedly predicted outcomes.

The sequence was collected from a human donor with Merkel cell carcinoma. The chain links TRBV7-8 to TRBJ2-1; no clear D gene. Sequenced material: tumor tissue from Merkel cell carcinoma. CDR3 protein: CASSLVDEQFF. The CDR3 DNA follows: TGTGCCAGCAGCCTTGTGGATGAGCAGTTCTTC.